These 20 T cell receptor beta chains were sequenced from one sample in a study of blood T cell repertoires in COVID-19. TCRdb keeps only in-frame clones here, not all; method: immunoSEQ multiplex PCR. The table includes under 150,000 clones, approximately 79% detected once. The sample was peripheral blood. These receptors all come from a man aged 55 to 70 with acute or convalescent COVID-19.

V is TRBV4-1 and J is TRBJ2-5, with 8 bases aligning to TRBD2. CDR1 is MGHRA and CDR2 is YSYEKL in the germline V gene. V gave up 4 bases and J gave up 3 bases; unmatched junction bases: 13. This CDR3 has 17 amino acids. Here the CDR3 reads CASSRAPAGARKETQYF. The DNA of the CDR3 is TGCGCCAGCAGCCGAGCACCAGCGGGAGCTAGGAAAGAGACCCAGTACTTC.

V is TRBV30 and J is TRBJ1-3; D gene uncertain. Trimming took 2 bases from V and 0 from J, leaving 11 bases between them. The CDR3 length is 15 residues. Germline V CDR1 and CDR2: GTSNPN, SVGIG (reference sequence). In DNA, the CDR3 is TGTGCCTGGAGTCAGCGGCCGAGCTCTGGAAACACCATATATTTT. It encodes CAWSQRPSSGNTIYF.

V and J are TRBV7-2 and TRBJ2-7, with D perhaps matching TRBD2 (7 bases). The V gene's germline CDR1 is SGHTA and CDR2 FQGNSA. CDR3 size: 16 residues. Trimming stripped 5 bases from V and 5 bases from J, with 22 bases between. The CDR3 DNA reads as TGTGCCAGCAGCCTGAGTGGCGGGGGCGATCTGCACGAGCAGTACTTC. This codes for CASSLSGGGDLHEQYF.

The V gene is TRBV30, the J gene TRBJ2-5; 12 bases fit TRBD1. CDR1 is GTSNPN and CDR2 is SVGIG in the germline V gene (reference sequence). CDR3 length: 13 amino acids. With 8 bases clipped from V and 5 bases from J, the junction kept 6 bases outside the gene matches. This CDR3 reads CAAGTGGLETQYF. The CDR3, as DNA: TGTGCCGCCGGGACAGGGGGCTTGGAGACCCAGTACTTC.

The rearrangement links TRBV30 to TRBJ2-7; tentative D call: TRBD2 (6 bases). Germline CDR1 is GTSNPN and CDR2 is SVGIG (reference sequence). With 3 bases removed from V and 4 bases from J, the gap between germline ends came to 10 bases. CDR3 length: 12 amino acids. The CDR3 coding sequence is TGTGCCTGGAGCGGGAGTGGGTACGAGCAGTACTTC. It codes for CAWSGSGYEQYF.

The genes are TRBV20-1 and TRBJ1-6, with 8 nucleotides matching TRBD1. Trimming cost V 3 bases and J 6 bases; bases outside gene matches: 7. Germline CDR1 and CDR2: DFQATT and SNEGSKA (reference sequence). This CDR3 spans 15 amino acids. CDR3 nucleotide sequence: TGCAGTGCTAGTTTGGGACAGGTTGTTAATTCACCCCTCCACTTT. Protein: CSASLGQVVNSPLHF.

The rearrangement uses TRBV3-1 (or the pseudogene TRBV3-2) and TRBJ1-1, with TRBD1 identical over 11 bases. The CDR3 consists of 13 residues. Trimming took 5 bases from V and 4 from J; bases not matched to a gene: 0. Germline values: CDR1 LGHDT, CDR2 YNNKEL (reference sequence). CDR3 residues: CASSGTGGTEAFF. The CDR3 DNA is TGTGCCAGCAGCGGGACAGGGGGCACTGAAGCTTTCTTT.

The chain joins TRBV2 to TRBJ1-2, with 8 bases that match TRBD1. The V gene's germline CDR1 is SNHLY and CDR2 FYNNEI. The trim removed 5 bases at V and 4 bases at J, leaving 9 bases unmatched. The CDR3 consists of 15 residues. The CDR3 loop reads CASSSGQGGVYGYTF. The CDR3 DNA follows: TGTGCCAGCAGTAGCGGACAGGGAGGCGTCTATGGCTACACCTTC. The full variable domain, in which reference TRBV2 and TRBJ1-2 provide the parts outside the CDR3, is EPEVTQTPSHQVTQMGQEVILRCVPISNHLYFYWYRQILGQKVEFLVSFYNNEISEKSEIFDDQFSVERPDGSNFTLKIRSTKLEDSAMYFCASSSGQGGVYGYTFGSGTRLTVV.

The rearrangement uses TRBV21-1 and TRBJ1-4; the table's D call, TRBD1, has no DNA check behind it. TRBV21-1 is a known pseudogene. The CDR3 covers 14 residues. The CDR3 bases are TGTGCCAGCAAGACGGGACAGACTAATGAAAAACTGTTTTTT. It codes for CASKTGQTNEKLFF.

The chain employs TRBV3-1 (or the pseudogene TRBV3-2) and TRBJ1-1, with D possibly being TRBD1 (5 bases). Germline V gives CDR1 LGHDT, CDR2 YNNKEL (reference sequence). The CDR3 consists of 14 residues. Trimming took 0 bases from V and 4 from J, leaving 9 bases between them. The CDR3 loop is CASSQEVGLTEAFF. The CDR3 DNA sequence: TGTGCCAGCAGCCAAGAGGTGGGGCTCACTGAAGCTTTCTTT.

V gene TRBV23-1 combines with J gene TRBJ2-3, with TRBD2 identical over 12 bases. TRBV23-1 is marked as an open reading frame, function uncertain. V dropped 3 bases and J dropped 1; count of bases not matched to a gene: 20. The CDR3 sequence is 22 residues long. DNA for the CDR3: TGCGCCAGCAGTCACAAATCGGTAGGACTAGCGGGAATACTTCAAGGCACAGATACGCAGTATTTT. Protein: CASSHKSVGLAGILQGTDTQYF.

The genes are TRBV6-1 and TRBJ2-6; D is unclear. The CDR3 covers 15 residues. The V end was cut by 2 bases, the J end by 1 base, with 6 bases between. Germline V gene sequence: CDR1 MNHNS, CDR2 SASEGT. CDR3 nucleotide sequence: TGTGCCAGCAGTGAACAGTGGTCTGGGGCCAACGTCCTGACTTTC. Translation gives CASSEQWSGANVLTF.

This chain's CDR3 is CASSLQGSSNYGYTF. As DNA, the CDR3 is TGTGCCAGCAGCCTACAGGGGAGTTCGAACTATGGCTACACCTTC. V and J are TRBV6-2 or TRBV6-3 and TRBJ1-2, with 7 bases identical to TRBD1. The CDR3 runs 15 residues. The germline CDR1 and CDR2 sequences are MNHEY and SVGEGT. J gave up 2 bases and V 6 bases, and 9 bases lay outside the gene matches.

Only a few counts were recorded for this clone. The J gene is TRBJ2-5, the V gene TRBV7-9, with 9 bases fitting TRBD2. Per germline, CDR1 SEHNR and CDR2 FQNEAQ (reference sequence). Trimming took 4 bases from V and 7 from J; bases not matched to a gene: 4. The CDR3 loop spans 13 amino acids. CDR3 in amino acids: CASSSGLAATQYF. The CDR3 DNA reads TGTGCCAGCAGCTCGGGACTAGCAGCGACCCAGTACTTC.

This clone was observed a single time. The chain couples TRBV11-2 to TRBJ2-5; TRBD2 matches 7 bases. Looked up from germline, CDR1 is SGHAT and CDR2 is FQNNGV. CDR3 length: 16 residues. V lost 5 bases, J lost 1 base, and 10 bases stayed unmatched. The CDR3 nucleotides read TGTGCCAGCAGCCCAGCTCGCGGGAGAGGCCAAGAGACCCAGTACTTC. This translates into CASSPARGRGQETQYF. The full variable domain, in which reference TRBV11-2 and TRBJ2-5 provide the parts outside the CDR3, is EAGVAQSPRYKIIEKRQSVAFWCNPISGHATLYWYQQILGQGPKLLIQFQNNGVVDDSQLPKDRFSAERLKGVDSTLKIQPAKLEDSAVYLCASSPARGRGQETQYFGPGTRLLVL.

The J gene is TRBJ2-7, the V gene TRBV7-2; the D is unclear. Germline-derived CDR1 and CDR2 are SGHTA and FQGNSA. The CDR3 consists of 14 residues. V was shortened by 4 bases and J by 0 bases, with 10 bases between the two germline ends. The CDR3 DNA is TGTGCCAGCAGCTACTCACACAGCTCCTACGAGCAGTACTTC. Its protein is CASSYSHSSYEQYF. Full variable domain (outside the CDR3, taken from reference TRBV7-2 and TRBJ2-7): GAGVSQSPSNKVTEKGKDVELRCDPISGHTALYWYRQSLGQGLEFLIYFQGNSAPDKSGLPSDRFSAERTGGSVSTLTIQRTQQEDSAVYLCASSYSHSSYEQYFGPGTRLTVT.

This clone occurred many times. The chain uses TRBV7-9 and TRBJ2-7; 9 bases map to TRBD2. This CDR3 region has 16 residues. After removal of 2 bases from V and 5 bases from J, the junction contained 10 bases not matched to a gene. CDR1 and CDR2 (germline): SEHNR, FQNEAQ (reference sequence). CDR3 sequence: CASSLPIAGDGNEQYF. CDR3 DNA: TGTGCCAGCAGCTTACCTATAGCGGGAGATGGAAACGAGCAGTACTTC.

The chain employs TRBV6-6 and TRBJ2-3; 10 bases line up with TRBD2. The CDR3 length is 15 residues. The germline gives CDR1 MNHNY, CDR2 SVGAGI (reference sequence). The J segment lost 5 bases and the V segment lost 6 bases, leaving 8 bases of the junction unmatched. The CDR3 DNA reads as TGTGCCAGCAGATTAGCGGGAGGATCGGGAGATACGCAGTATTTT. It specifies CASRLAGGSGDTQYF.

The gene calls are TRBV19 and TRBJ2-1, with TRBD2 identical over 11 bases. Germline V gene lookup returns CDR1 LNHDA and CDR2 SQIVND (reference sequence). CDR3 length: 14 amino acids. J gave up 6 bases and V 6 bases, and 4 bases lay outside the gene matches. The CDR3 spells CASRLAGVGNEQFF. In DNA form, the CDR3 reads TGTGCCAGTAGACTAGCGGGAGTCGGCAATGAGCAGTTCTTC.

V gene TRBV2 combines with J gene TRBJ2-7; TRBD1 might be the D (6 bases). The CDR3 is 15 residues long. With 7 bases removed from V and 3 bases from J, the gap between germline ends came to 19 bases. Germline V gene sequence: CDR1 SNHLY, CDR2 FYNNEI. Here the CDR3 reads CASTTSPTGDYEQYF. The CDR3 DNA reads TGTGCCAGCACTACATCCCCGACAGGCGACTACGAGCAGTACTTC.